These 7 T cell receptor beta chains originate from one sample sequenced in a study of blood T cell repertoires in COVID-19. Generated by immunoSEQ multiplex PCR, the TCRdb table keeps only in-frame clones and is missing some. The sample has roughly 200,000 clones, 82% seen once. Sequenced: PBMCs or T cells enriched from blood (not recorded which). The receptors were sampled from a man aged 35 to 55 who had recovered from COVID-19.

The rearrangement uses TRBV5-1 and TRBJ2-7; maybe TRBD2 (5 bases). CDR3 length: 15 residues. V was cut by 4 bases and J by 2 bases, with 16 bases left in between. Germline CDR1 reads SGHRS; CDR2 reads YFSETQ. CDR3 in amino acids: CASSLEGFLTYEQYF. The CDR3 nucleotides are TGCGCCAGCAGCCTTGAGGGTTTCCTTACCTACGAGCAGTACTTC.

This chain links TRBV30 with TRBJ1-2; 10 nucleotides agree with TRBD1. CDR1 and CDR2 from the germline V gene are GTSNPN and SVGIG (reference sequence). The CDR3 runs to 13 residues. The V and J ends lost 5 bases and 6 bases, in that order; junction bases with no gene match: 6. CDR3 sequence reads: CAWRRQGAHGYTF. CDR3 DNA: TGTGCCTGGCGCCGACAGGGGGCGCATGGCTACACCTTC.

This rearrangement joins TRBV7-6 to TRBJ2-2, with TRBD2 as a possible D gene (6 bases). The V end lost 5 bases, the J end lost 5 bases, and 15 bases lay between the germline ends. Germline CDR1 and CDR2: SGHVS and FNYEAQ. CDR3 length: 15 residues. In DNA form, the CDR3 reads TGTGCCAGCAGCCCTCGACTGGCGGGGACCGGGGAGCTGTTTTTT. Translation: CASSPRLAGTGELFF.

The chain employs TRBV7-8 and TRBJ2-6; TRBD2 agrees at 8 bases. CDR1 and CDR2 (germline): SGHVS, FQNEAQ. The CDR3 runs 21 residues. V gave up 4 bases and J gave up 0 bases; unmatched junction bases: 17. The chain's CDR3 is CASSSLLATGGGSSGANVLTF. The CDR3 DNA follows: TGTGCCAGCAGCTCCCTTCTCGCAACGGGGGGGGGCTCCTCTGGGGCCAACGTCCTGACTTTC.

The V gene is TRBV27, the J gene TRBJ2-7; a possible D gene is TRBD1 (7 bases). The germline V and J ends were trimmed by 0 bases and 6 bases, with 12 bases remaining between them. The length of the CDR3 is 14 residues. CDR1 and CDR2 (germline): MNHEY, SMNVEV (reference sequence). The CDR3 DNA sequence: TGTGCCAGCAGTTTATCTTCAGGGGGAGGCGAGCAGTACTTC. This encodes CASSLSSGGGEQYF.

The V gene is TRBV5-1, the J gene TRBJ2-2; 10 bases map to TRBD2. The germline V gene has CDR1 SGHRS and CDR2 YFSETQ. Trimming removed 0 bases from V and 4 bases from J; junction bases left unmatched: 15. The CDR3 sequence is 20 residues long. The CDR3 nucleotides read TGCGCCAGCAGCTTGGCCCCTGGGGAAGCGGGAGGGCCCGGCACCGGGGAGCTGTTTTTT. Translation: CASSLAPGEAGGPGTGELFF.

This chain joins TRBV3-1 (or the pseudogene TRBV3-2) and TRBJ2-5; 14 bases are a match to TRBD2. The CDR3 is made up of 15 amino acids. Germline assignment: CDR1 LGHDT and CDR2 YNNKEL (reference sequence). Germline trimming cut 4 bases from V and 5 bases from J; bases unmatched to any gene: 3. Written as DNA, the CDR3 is TGTGCCAGCAGCCTGGGACTAGCGGGAGATGAGACCCAGTACTTC. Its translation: CASSLGLAGDETQYF.